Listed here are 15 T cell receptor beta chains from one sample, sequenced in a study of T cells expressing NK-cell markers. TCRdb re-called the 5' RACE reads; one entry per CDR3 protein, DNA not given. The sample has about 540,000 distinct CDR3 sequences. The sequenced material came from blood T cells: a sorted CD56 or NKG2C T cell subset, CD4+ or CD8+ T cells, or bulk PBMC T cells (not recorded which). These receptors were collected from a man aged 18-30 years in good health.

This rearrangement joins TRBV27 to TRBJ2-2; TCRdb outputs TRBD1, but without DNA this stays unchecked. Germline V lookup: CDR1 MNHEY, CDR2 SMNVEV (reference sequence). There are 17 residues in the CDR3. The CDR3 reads CASTRTGGAGVTGELFF.

CDR3 loop: CASSQVGGLEVAKNIQYF. This chain connects TRBV3-1 to TRBJ2-4; absent DNA, TCRdb's TRBD1 call cannot be checked. In germline, CDR1 is LGHDT, CDR2 YNNKEL (reference sequence). The CDR3 runs 18 residues.

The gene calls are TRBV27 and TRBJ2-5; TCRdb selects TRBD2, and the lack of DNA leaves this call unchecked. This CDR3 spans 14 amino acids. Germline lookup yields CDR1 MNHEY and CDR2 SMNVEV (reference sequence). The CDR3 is CASRRAGGYETQYF.

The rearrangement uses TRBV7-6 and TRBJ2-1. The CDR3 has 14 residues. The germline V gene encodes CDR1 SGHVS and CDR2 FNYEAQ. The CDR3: CASSTSGSYNEQFF.

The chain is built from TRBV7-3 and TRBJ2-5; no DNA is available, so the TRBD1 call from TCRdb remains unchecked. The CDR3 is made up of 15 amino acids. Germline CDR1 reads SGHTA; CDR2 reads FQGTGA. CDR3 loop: CASSLRSGGLETQYF. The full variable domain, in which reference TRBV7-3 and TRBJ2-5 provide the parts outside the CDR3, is GAGVSQTPSNKVTEKGKYVELRCDPISGHTALYWYRQSLGQGPEFLIYFQGTGAADDSGLPNDRFFAVRPEGSVSTLKIQRTERGDSAVYLCASSLRSGGLETQYFGPGTRLLVL.

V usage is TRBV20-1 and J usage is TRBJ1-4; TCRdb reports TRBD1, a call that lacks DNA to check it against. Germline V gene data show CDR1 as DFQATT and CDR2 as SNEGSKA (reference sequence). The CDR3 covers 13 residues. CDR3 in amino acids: CSARQGWDEKLFF.

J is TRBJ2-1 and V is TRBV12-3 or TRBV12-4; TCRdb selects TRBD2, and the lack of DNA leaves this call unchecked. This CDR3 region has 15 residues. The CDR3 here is CASRLTSGSYNEQFF.

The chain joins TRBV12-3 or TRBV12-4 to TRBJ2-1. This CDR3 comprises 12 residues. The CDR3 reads CASSFSRNEQFF.

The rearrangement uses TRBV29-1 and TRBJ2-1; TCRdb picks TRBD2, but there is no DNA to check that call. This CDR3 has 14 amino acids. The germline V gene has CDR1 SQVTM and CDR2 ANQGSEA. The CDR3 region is CSVSRRLDNERQFF.

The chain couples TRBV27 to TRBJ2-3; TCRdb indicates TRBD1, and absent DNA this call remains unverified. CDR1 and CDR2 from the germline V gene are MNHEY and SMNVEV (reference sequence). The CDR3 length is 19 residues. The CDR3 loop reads CASSYGPPTGGKNPDTQYF.

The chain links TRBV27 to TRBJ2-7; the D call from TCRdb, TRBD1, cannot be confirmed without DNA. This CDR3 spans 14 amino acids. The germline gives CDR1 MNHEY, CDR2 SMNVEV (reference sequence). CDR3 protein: CASSTADKPYEQYF.

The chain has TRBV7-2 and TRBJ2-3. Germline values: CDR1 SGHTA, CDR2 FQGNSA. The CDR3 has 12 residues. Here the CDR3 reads CASSFLLDTQYF.

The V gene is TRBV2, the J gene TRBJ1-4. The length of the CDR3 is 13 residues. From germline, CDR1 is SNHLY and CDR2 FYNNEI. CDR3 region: CASRNYVGEKLFF.

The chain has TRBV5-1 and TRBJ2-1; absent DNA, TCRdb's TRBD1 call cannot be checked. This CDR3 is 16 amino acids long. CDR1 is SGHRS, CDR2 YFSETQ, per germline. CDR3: CASSLVPAGTYNEQFF.

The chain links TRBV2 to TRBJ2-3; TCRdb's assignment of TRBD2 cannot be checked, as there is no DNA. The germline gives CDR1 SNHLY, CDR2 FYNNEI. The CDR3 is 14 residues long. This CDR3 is CASSLGLGEDRQYF. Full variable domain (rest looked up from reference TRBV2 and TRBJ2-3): EPEVTQTPSHQVTQMGQEVILRCVPISNHLYFYWYRQILGQKVEFLVSFYNNEISEKSEIFDDQFSVERPDGSNFTLKIRSTKLEDSAMYFCASSLGLGEDRQYFGPGTRLTVL.